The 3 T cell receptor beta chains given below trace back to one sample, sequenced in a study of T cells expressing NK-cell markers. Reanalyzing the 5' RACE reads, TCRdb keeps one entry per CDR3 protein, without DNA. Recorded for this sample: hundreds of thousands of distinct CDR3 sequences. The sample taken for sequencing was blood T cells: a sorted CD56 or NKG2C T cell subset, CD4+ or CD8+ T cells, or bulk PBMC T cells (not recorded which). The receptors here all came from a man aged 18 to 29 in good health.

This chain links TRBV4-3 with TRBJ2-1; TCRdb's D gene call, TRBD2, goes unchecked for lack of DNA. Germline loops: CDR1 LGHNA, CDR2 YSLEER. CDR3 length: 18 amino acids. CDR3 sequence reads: CASSQDLSMGLEYNEQFF.

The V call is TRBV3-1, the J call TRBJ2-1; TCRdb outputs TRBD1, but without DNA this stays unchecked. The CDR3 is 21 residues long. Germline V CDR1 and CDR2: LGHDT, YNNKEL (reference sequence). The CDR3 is CASSQGTMRDRGTSAYNEQFF.

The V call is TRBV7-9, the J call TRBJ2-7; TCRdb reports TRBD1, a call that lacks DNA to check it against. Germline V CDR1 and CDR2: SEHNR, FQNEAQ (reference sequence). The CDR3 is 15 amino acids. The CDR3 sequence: CASSSPGTGSFEQYF.